This T cell receptor beta chain is from a study of memory CD4+ T cells and cytomegalovirus serostatus. As for the study in general: This sample comes from healthy Belgian adults, several CMV seropositive, roughly 22 seronegative. Study results and caveats: Each of 60 to 80 CMV-associated TCRbeta sequences occurred in one to five individuals.

Single viable CD3+CD4+CD8-CD45RO+ cells were sorted as the memory CD4+ T cells. Positive selection with CD4 microbeads enriched total CD4+ T cells. Comment on this clone: The target antigen is unknown.

Trimming shortened V by 0 bases and J by 0 bases, and 7 bases separated the two germline ends. The CDR3 is 15 residues long. Germline V gives CDR1 SGHRS, CDR2 YFSETQ. Sequencing was performed with immunoSEQ multiplex PCR; in TCRdb, only in-frame clones are kept and a portion is missing. The sample shows tens of thousands of clones, around four fifths of them seen only once. The rearrangement links TRBV5-1 to TRBJ2-1, with D maybe TRBD2 (5 bases). The specimen sequenced was memory CD4+ T cells from blood. This TCR was sampled from an adult in good health and CMV-seronegative. CDR3 region: CASSLERSSYNEQFF. The CDR3 DNA is TGCGCCAGCAGCTTGGAGCGGAGCTCCTACAATGAGCAGTTCTTC.